The T cell receptor beta chain under discussion was sequenced for a study of identical twins. Overall study findings and caveats: Conclusions were based on cross-sectional statistical analysis, without following the same donors.

This CDR3 has 19 amino acids. The germline CDR1 and CDR2 sequences are LGHNA and YSLEER. The V and J ends lost 1 base and 2 bases, in that order; junction bases with no gene match: 14. This clonotype was counted between two and nine times. Its target is not known. After template switching added a universal primer site, the resulting cDNA carried unique molecular identifiers. TCRdb re-analysed the 5' RACE reads in MiXCR, keeping a single row per CDR3 protein. The sample consists of some 500,000 distinct CDR3 sequences, 14% of them appearing once. These same data were also listed under a study on yellow fever vaccine responses in identical twins.

This sequence was found in a woman between 18 and 29 years old in good health. The sequenced material came from CD4+ T cells sorted from blood. The chain joins TRBV4-3 to TRBJ2-7, with 10 bases lining up with TRBD2. CDR3 loop: CASSQVVRTQAGGPYEQYF. The DNA of the CDR3 is TGCGCCAGCAGCCAAGTGGTCCGTACCCAAGCGGGAGGGCCCTACGAGCAGTACTTC.